These 21 T cell receptor beta chains were sequenced from one sample in a study of T cell responses to AZD1222 COVID-19 vaccine (dated by TCRdb to about 2021). Receptor libraries were prepared by the immunoSEQ multiplex PCR assay. TCRdb's version of the immuneACCESS table is confined to in-frame rearrangements and falls short of the full clone set. An unresolved V gene accounts for under half of the shortfall where checked; the remainder is of unknown origin. This sample holds about 29,000 clones; over 85% were observed only once. Around 8.1% of the sample goes to the ten largest clones. According to the study, the label for this sample's time point signals: baseline before first vaccination. The sequencing here drew on peripheral blood, taken on day 0 of AZD1222 vaccination. Source of these receptors: an adult in good health.

This clone was counted a single time. V usage is TRBV7-9 and J usage is TRBJ2-7, with 8 bases identical to TRBD1. The CDR3 is 14 residues long. Trimming removed 5 bases from V and 3 bases from J; junction bases left unmatched: 6. Germline V gene data show CDR1 as SEHNR and CDR2 as FQNEAQ (reference sequence). The CDR3 DNA reads TGTGCCAGCAGCCCGGGACAGGTCTTCTACGAGCAGTACTTC. Its protein product is CASSPGQVFYEQYF.

V usage is TRBV4-1 and J usage is TRBJ1-3, with TRBD1 as a possible D gene (5 bases). The CDR3 extends over 17 amino acids. V was cut by 4 bases and J by 4 bases, with 20 bases left in between. CDR1 and CDR2 (germline): MGHRA, YSYEKL. DNA for the CDR3: TGCGCCAGCAGCCCCGGGACGGCCAGTTCTCTGGGAAACACCATATATTTT. This sequence encodes CASSPGTASSLGNTIYF.

The chain joins TRBV4-3 to TRBJ2-1, with D possibly being TRBD1 or TRBD2 (5 bases each). The V gene lost 8 bases and the J gene lost 6 bases, with 14 bases spanning the gap. Germline V CDR1 and CDR2: LGHNA, YSLEER. This CDR3 region has 13 residues. The CDR3 coding sequence is TGCGCCAGCGGGTGGGGGAGCGGCAATGAGCAGTTCTTC. Its protein product is CASGWGSGNEQFF.

The genes are TRBV5-6 and TRBJ1-5; perhaps TRBD1 as D (5 bases). Trimming took 0 bases from V and 8 from J, leaving 12 bases between them. The CDR3 sequence is 14 residues long. CDR1 and CDR2 (germline): SGHDT, YYEEEE. CDR3: CASSLGAGFEPQHF. The CDR3 DNA reads as TGTGCCAGCAGCTTGGGGGCAGGGTTCGAGCCCCAGCATTTT.

The rearrangement joins TRBV9 to TRBJ2-1; 10 bases match TRBD2. The CDR3 totals 15 residues. Germline values: CDR1 SGDLS, CDR2 YYNGEE. J lost 7 bases, V lost 4 bases, and 8 bases had no gene match. The CDR3 bases are TGTGCCAGCAGCCACCTAGCGGGAGCTGAAAATGAGCAGTTCTTC. Protein: CASSHLAGAENEQFF. Variable domain in full (rest from reference TRBV9 and TRBJ2-1): DSGVTQTPKHLITATGQRVTLRCSPRSGDLSVYWYQQSLDQGLQFLIQYYNGEERAKGNILERFSAQQFPDLHSELNLSSLELGDSALYFCASSHLAGAENEQFFGPGTRLTVL.

The chain employs TRBV6-5 and TRBJ1-5; maybe TRBD1 (6 bases). The length of the CDR3 is 15 residues. V lost 6 bases and J lost 3, with 15 bases in between. Germline V gene lookup returns CDR1 MNHEY and CDR2 SVGAGI. The CDR3 spells CASRKTGTFNQPQHF. CDR3 DNA: TGTGCCAGCAGAAAAACTGGGACATTCAATCAGCCCCAGCATTTT.

The chain carries TRBV3-1 (or the pseudogene TRBV3-2) and TRBJ2-3; 12 bases map to TRBD2. CDR1 LGHDT and CDR2 YNNKEL come from the germline V gene (reference sequence). Trimming took 0 bases from V and 5 from J; bases not matched to a gene: 3. The CDR3 is made up of 16 amino acids. Here the CDR3 reads CASSQDTSGRRDTQYF. The CDR3 DNA reads as TGTGCCAGCAGCCAAGATACTAGCGGGAGGCGAGATACGCAGTATTTT.

This clone was seen a few times. The chain employs TRBV6-5 and TRBJ1-1; a possible D gene is TRBD1 (5 bases). The CDR3 is 13 residues long. CDR1 is MNHEY and CDR2 is SVGAGI in the germline V gene. Trimming shortened V by 6 bases and J by 4 bases, and 12 bases separated the two germline ends. The CDR3 coding sequence is TGTGCCAGCAGGTCGATAGGGGCCACTGAAGCTTTCTTT. This codes for CASRSIGATEAFF.

The chain links TRBV27 to TRBJ2-1; D is unresolved. Germline CDR1 reads MNHEY; CDR2 reads SMNVEV (reference sequence). The V end lost 2 bases, the J end lost 4 bases, and 9 bases lay between the germline ends. The CDR3 is 14 residues long. The CDR3 sequence: CASSLPDPYNEQFF. For the CDR3, the DNA is TGTGCCAGCAGTTTACCCGATCCTTACAATGAGCAGTTCTTC.

The V gene is TRBV9, the J gene TRBJ1-6; a possible D gene is TRBD1 (5 bases). The CDR3 consists of 17 residues. Trimming stripped 0 bases from V and 9 bases from J, with 19 bases between. The germline V gene has CDR1 SGDLS and CDR2 YYNGEE. In DNA, the CDR3 is TGTGCCAGCAGCGTAGGTGGGGAAGGTAGGACAAGTTCACCCCTCCACTTT. Amino acids: CASSVGGEGRTSSPLHF.

This clone was seen only once. The chain employs TRBV7-2 and TRBJ2-1; the match to TRBD1 covers 8 bases. Germline lookup yields CDR1 SGHTA and CDR2 FQGNSA. The CDR3 spans 15 residues. Trimming at V came to 1 base and at J to 5 bases, leaving 4 bases not matched to a gene. CDR3: CASSLDRGSHNEQFF. CDR3 DNA sequence: TGTGCCAGCAGCTTAGACAGGGGGAGCCACAATGAGCAGTTCTTC.

This clone appeared once. J is TRBJ2-1 and V is TRBV2; D is uncertain. Trimming left V 3 bases short and J 9 bases short, with 12 bases between. This CDR3 is built from 13 residues. Per the germline V gene, CDR1 is SNHLY and CDR2 is FYNNEI. The CDR3 region is CASSERALGEQFF. CDR3 sequence (DNA): TGTGCCAGCAGTGAGAGAGCCCTCGGTGAGCAGTTCTTC. The complete variable domain, with remaining parts taken from reference TRBV2 and TRBJ2-1, reads EPEVTQTPSHQVTQMGQEVILRCVPISNHLYFYWYRQILGQKVEFLVSFYNNEISEKSEIFDDQFSVERPDGSNFTLKIRSTKLEDSAMYFCASSERALGEQFFGPGTRLTVL.

The J gene is TRBJ2-7, the V gene TRBV7-9, with 7 nucleotides matching TRBD2. V lost 5 bases, J lost 5 bases, and 12 bases stayed unmatched. Germline CDR1 reads SEHNR; CDR2 reads FQNEAQ (reference sequence). CDR3 length equals 15 residues. The DNA for the CDR3 is TGTGCCAGCAGCCCATCCAGCGGGACGTCCCACGAGCAGTACTTC. Translating it yields CASSPSSGTSHEQYF. The entire variable domain, with the rest obtained from reference TRBV7-9 and TRBJ2-7, is as follows: DTGVSQNPRHKITKRGQNVTFRCDPISEHNRLYWYRQTLGQGPEFLTYFQNEAQLEKSRLLSDRFSAERPKGSFSTLEIQRTEQGDSAMYLCASSPSSGTSHEQYFGPGTRLTVT.

This clone was observed a single time. This rearrangement joins TRBV20-1 to TRBJ1-6, with 8 bases matching TRBD1. Germline CDR1 reads DFQATT; CDR2 reads SNEGSKA (reference sequence). V lost 3 bases to trimming and J lost 8 bases; unmatched junction nucleotides: 6. The CDR3 sequence is 14 residues long. The CDR3 DNA is TGCAGTGCTAGTACAGGGGGTTGGGATTCACCCCTCCACTTT. Amino acid sequence: CSASTGGWDSPLHF.

The V call is TRBV4-3, the J call TRBJ2-2; TRBD1 matches 7 bases. The CDR3 is 16 residues long. The germline CDR1 and CDR2 sequences are LGHNA and YSLEER. V trimming: 4 bases; J trimming: 4 bases; junction bases outside the gene matches: 9. Written as DNA, the CDR3 is TGCGCCAGCAGCCCATCGGGACAGATTATCACCGGGGAGCTGTTTTTT. This codes for CASSPSGQIITGELFF.

This rearrangement joins TRBV11-2 to TRBJ2-4; D ambiguous. Between the trimmed V and J ends, which lost 3 bases and 0 bases, there was a span of 9 bases. This CDR3 has 15 amino acids. Germline CDR1 is SGHAT and CDR2 is FQNNGV. The CDR3 DNA is TGTGCCAGCAGCTTGGACGTCCTAGCCAAAAACATTCAGTACTTC. Translation gives CASSLDVLAKNIQYF.

The rearrangement uses TRBV30 and TRBJ1-5; 10 positions match TRBD1. V lost 1 base and J lost 2; bases outside the gene matches: 8. From germline, CDR1 is GTSNPN and CDR2 SVGIG (reference sequence). This CDR3 contains 17 residues. The CDR3 DNA is TGTGCCTGGAGTGCGGGACAGGGGAATCTGGGCAATCAGCCCCAGCATTTT. This translates into CAWSAGQGNLGNQPQHF.

This chain links TRBV12-3 or TRBV12-4 with TRBJ1-1; D is possibly TRBD1 (5 bases). The CDR3 sequence is 13 residues long. Between the trimmed V and J ends, which lost 3 bases and 4 bases, there was a span of 9 bases. CDR3 residues: CASSLGRGTEAFF. CDR3 coding DNA: TGTGCCAGCAGTTTGGGGAGGGGCACTGAAGCTTTCTTT.

The V gene is TRBV11-2, the J gene TRBJ2-7; the match to TRBD1 covers 11 bases. Germline V gives CDR1 SGHAT, CDR2 FQNNGV. V shed 5 bases, J shed 3 bases, and the junction held 6 bases outside the gene matches. This CDR3 comprises 15 residues. Here the CDR3 reads CASSRTGGVNYEQYF. In DNA, the CDR3 is TGTGCCAGCAGCCGGACAGGGGGCGTTAACTACGAGCAGTACTTC.

The CDR3 loop reads CASSFGQKGEQYF. The CDR3 DNA reads as TGCGCCAGCAGCTTTGGACAGAAAGGCGAGCAGTACTTC. This chain joins TRBV5-1 and TRBJ2-7; the D gene is possibly TRBD1 (6 bases). CDR1 and CDR2 from the germline V gene are SGHRS and YFSETQ. The CDR3 totals 13 residues. Trimming left V 2 bases short and J 6 bases short, with 12 bases between.

The chain carries TRBV2 and TRBJ1-2, with TRBD1 matching 8 bases. V dropped 6 bases and J dropped 5; count of bases not matched to a gene: 26. This CDR3 has 20 residues. Germline V gene data show CDR1 as SNHLY and CDR2 as FYNNEI. The CDR3 sequence: CASSPGGAHDRGLTGYGYTF. CDR3 sequence (DNA): TGTGCCAGCAGCCCCGGTGGGGCTCACGACAGGGGCCTAACAGGGTATGGCTACACCTTC.